Presented here are 23 T cell receptor beta chains from one specimen sequenced in a study of cytomegalovirus exposure and HLA in healthy donors. With 60 Vbeta and 13 Jbeta primers, the PCR was carried out. Sequenced by immunoSEQ multiplex PCR; TCRdb stores in-frame clones only, minus some. The sample lists under 200,000 clones, roughly 80% occurring once. The sequencing input was PBMCs. These receptors were obtained from a man over 45 in good health and CMV-seronegative.

The rearrangement uses TRBV28 and TRBJ1-5; no definite D call. The CDR3 spans 11 residues. Germline CDR1 is MDHEN and CDR2 is SYDVKM. The V and J ends lost 3 bases and 6 bases respectively, with 3 bases between them. This CDR3 is CASSFSQPQHF. The CDR3 region has the DNA TGTGCCAGCAGTTTTAGTCAGCCCCAGCATTTT.

Concerning this clone itself: A read error may account for a junction end that differs from germline. The chain recombines TRBV7-9 with TRBJ1-6; TRBD1 aligns across 12 bases. Per germline, CDR1 SEHNR and CDR2 FQNEAQ (reference sequence). The CDR3 sequence is 15 residues long. DNA for the CDR3: TGTTCCAGCAGCTTCCGGGACAGGGGGCCTTCACCCCTCCACTTT. Amino acids: CSSSFRDRGPSPLHF.

The chain is built from TRBV18 and TRBJ2-3; a possible D gene is TRBD1 (6 bases). Germline CDR1 KGHSH, CDR2 LQKENI. This CDR3 spans 16 amino acids. Trimming left V 6 bases short and J 2 bases short, with 18 bases between. The CDR3 region is CASSTGSTGITDTQYF. DNA for the CDR3: TGTGCCAGCTCCACGGGATCTACAGGGATCACAGATACGCAGTATTTT.

The chain recombines TRBV30 with TRBJ2-7; 11 nucleotides match TRBD2. With V trimmed by 5 bases and J by 4 bases, 7 bases remained unmatched. This CDR3 has 14 amino acids. The V gene's germline CDR1 is GTSNPN and CDR2 SVGIG (reference sequence). DNA of the CDR3: TGTGCCTGGGTCCCGACTAGCGGGGTTTACGAGCAGTACTTC. It translates to CAWVPTSGVYEQYF.

The J gene is TRBJ2-5, the V gene TRBV11-2, with TRBD2 matching 7 bases. The CDR3 spans 16 residues. The germline V gene encodes CDR1 SGHAT and CDR2 FQNNGV. Trimming at V came to 0 bases and at J to 5 bases, leaving 9 bases not matched to a gene. For the CDR3, the DNA is TGTGCCAGCAGCTTAGAACGGGGGGAGCGAACGGAGACCCAGTACTTC. Amino acid sequence: CASSLERGERTETQYF.

The chain uses TRBV5-1 and TRBJ1-1; 7 bases map to TRBD1. The CDR3 length is 15 residues. The trim removed 0 bases at V and 4 bases at J, leaving 6 bases unmatched. Germline V lookup: CDR1 SGHRS, CDR2 YFSETQ. CDR3: CASSLVGTARTEAFF. CDR3 in DNA: TGCGCCAGCAGCTTGGTAGGGACAGCACGCACTGAAGCTTTCTTT.

J is TRBJ2-1 and V is TRBV13; TRBD2 matches at 8 bases. CDR3 size: 13 residues. Looked up from germline, CDR1 is PRHDT and CDR2 is FYEKMQ (reference sequence). The ends lost 5 bases at V and 8 bases at J; junction bases unmatched: 5. CDR3 loop: CASSAPAGDEQFF. The CDR3 coding sequence is TGTGCCAGCAGCGCTCCAGCGGGGGATGAGCAGTTCTTC.

This chain uses TRBV5-1 with TRBJ2-1; 8 bases are a match to TRBD2. The germline V gene has CDR1 SGHRS and CDR2 YFSETQ. J gave up 15 bases and V 0 bases, and 11 bases lay outside the gene matches. The CDR3 has 14 amino acids. CDR3 coding DNA: TGCGCCAGCAGCTTGGAGCCTAGCGGGCTGAGTCGGTTCTTC. This encodes CASSLEPSGLSRFF.

This clone has a single count. The chain uses TRBV29-1 and TRBJ1-1; D may be TRBD1 (6 bases). V was pared by 6 bases and J by 6 bases, with 11 bases between. Germline V CDR1 and CDR2: SQVTM, ANQGSEA. This CDR3 spans 11 amino acids. CDR3 DNA sequence: TGCAGCGTCCTACAGGGACCTGAAGCTTTCTTT. Protein: CSVLQGPEAFF. Full variable domain (missing parts from reference TRBV29-1 and TRBJ1-1): SAVISQKPSRDICQRGTSLTIQCQVDSQVTMMFWYRQQPGQSLTLIATANQGSEATYESGFVIDKFPISRPNLTFSTLTVSNMSPEDSSIYLCSVLQGPEAFFGQGTRLTVV.

The rearrangement links TRBV6-7 to TRBJ2-3; 10 nucleotides line up with TRBD2. TRBV6-7 is placed among ORFs of uncertain function. After removal of 10 bases from V and 2 bases from J, the junction contained 6 bases not matched to a gene. The CDR3 consists of 14 residues. The CDR3 loop is CATLTSGDTDTQYF. As DNA, the CDR3 is TGTGCCACGCTAACTAGCGGGGACACAGATACGCAGTATTTT.

The rearrangement links TRBV6-5 to TRBJ1-4, with D perhaps matching TRBD1 (5 bases). From germline, CDR1 is MNHEY and CDR2 SVGAGI. The CDR3 is made up of 13 amino acids. Trimming removed 6 bases at V and 4 bases at J, with 9 bases between. CDR3 coding DNA: TGTGCCAGCAGCCCCCAGGGTAATGAAAAACTGTTTTTT. Translated: CASSPQGNEKLFF.

The chain joins TRBV4-3 to TRBJ1-1; perhaps TRBD1 as D (6 bases). Germline CDR1 is LGHNA and CDR2 is YSLEER. Trimming shortened V by 5 bases and J by 6 bases, and 13 bases separated the two germline ends. This CDR3 comprises 13 residues. The CDR3 region is CASSVLQGAEAFF. For the CDR3, the DNA is TGCGCCAGCAGCGTACTACAGGGCGCTGAAGCTTTCTTT.

The V gene is TRBV14, the J gene TRBJ2-7; no clear D gene. V was shortened by 0 bases and J by 2 bases, with 5 bases between the two germline ends. The CDR3 totals 13 residues. The germline gives CDR1 SGHDN, CDR2 FVKESK. CDR3 region: CASSQDFAYEQYF. CDR3 sequence (DNA): TGTGCCAGCAGCCAAGATTTCGCCTACGAGCAGTACTTC.

This rearrangement joins TRBV2 to TRBJ2-1; D gene uncertain. V lost 3 bases and J lost 1, with 13 bases in between. The CDR3 contains 16 residues. Per the germline V gene, CDR1 is SNHLY and CDR2 is FYNNEI. The CDR3 spells CASSDLAGESYNEQFF. Written as DNA, the CDR3 is TGTGCCAGCAGTGATCTCGCCGGAGAATCCTACAATGAGCAGTTCTTC.

The J gene is TRBJ1-5, the V gene TRBV2, with D hard to call. Germline-derived CDR1 and CDR2 are SNHLY and FYNNEI. This CDR3 is 14 amino acids long. Trimming left V 6 bases short and J 3 bases short, with 12 bases between. CDR3 sequence reads: CASREGGINQPQHF. The DNA for the CDR3 is TGTGCCAGCAGGGAGGGTGGAATCAATCAGCCCCAGCATTTT. The whole variable domain, filled in from reference TRBV2 and TRBJ1-5, reads EPEVTQTPSHQVTQMGQEVILRCVPISNHLYFYWYRQILGQKVEFLVSFYNNEISEKSEIFDDQFSVERPDGSNFTLKIRSTKLEDSAMYFCASREGGINQPQHFGDGTRLSIL.

This chain joins TRBV19 and TRBJ1-2, with TRBD1 identical over 9 bases. Germline lookup yields CDR1 LNHDA and CDR2 SQIVND (reference sequence). The CDR3 sequence is 15 residues long. Germline trimming cut 5 bases from V and 4 bases from J; bases unmatched to any gene: 8. CDR3 in amino acids: CASSPRTGAIYGYTF. CDR3 coding DNA: TGTGCCAGTAGTCCAAGGACAGGGGCGATCTATGGCTACACCTTC.

V usage is TRBV13 and J usage is TRBJ1-6; no reliable D call. CDR3 size: 15 residues. The V end was cut by 2 bases, the J end by 3 bases, with 8 bases between. Germline V gives CDR1 PRHDT, CDR2 FYEKMQ (reference sequence). CDR3 DNA sequence: TGTGCCAGCAGCTTAACAGCTAACTATAATTCACCCCTCCACTTT. Translation: CASSLTANYNSPLHF.

The sample holds a few counts of this clone. The rearrangement links TRBV6-5 to TRBJ2-3; TRBD2 agrees at 9 bases. J lost 2 bases, V lost 4 bases, and 4 bases had no gene match. The CDR3 consists of 15 residues. Germline V gives CDR1 MNHEY, CDR2 SVGAGI. The CDR3, as DNA: TGTGCCAGCAGTTCAAGCGGGGGGCACACAGATACGCAGTATTTT. This encodes CASSSSGGHTDTQYF.

The chain uses TRBV7-9 and TRBJ1-2; possibly TRBD1 for D (5 bases). The CDR3 runs to 13 residues. Germline V CDR1 and CDR2: SEHNR, FQNEAQ (reference sequence). V lost 1 base to trimming and J lost 6 bases, with 9 bases between them. The DNA for the CDR3 is TGTGCCAGCAGCTTAGATCCAGGGAATGGCTACACCTTC. This translates into CASSLDPGNGYTF.

The chain employs TRBV9 and TRBJ2-4, with D maybe TRBD2 (5 bases). From germline, CDR1 is SGDLS and CDR2 YYNGEE. This CDR3 region has 15 residues. The ends were cut back, 4 bases at V and 3 bases at J, with 14 bases in the middle. DNA of the CDR3: TGTGCCAGCAGCCCGTTCGAGAGCGGCAAAAACATTCAGTACTTC. Protein: CASSPFESGKNIQYF.

The gene calls are TRBV7-9 and TRBJ1-1; D might be TRBD1 (5 bases). CDR3 length: 13 residues. Germline CDR1 SEHNR, CDR2 FQNEAQ (reference sequence). The V and J ends lost 2 bases and 11 bases respectively, with 15 bases between them. The CDR3 sequence is CASSLMEGSEAFF. CDR3 coding DNA: TGTGCCAGCAGCTTAATGGAGGGGAGTGAGGCTTTCTTT.

The sample holds a few counts of this clone. The chain employs TRBV10-3 and TRBJ1-3, with D uncertain. Trimming removed 3 bases from V and 4 bases from J, with 7 bases in between. The CDR3 totals 13 residues. Germline V gene data show CDR1 as ENHRY and CDR2 as SYGVKD. This chain's CDR3 is CAISDGLGNTIYF. DNA of the CDR3: TGTGCCATCAGTGACGGTCTCGGAAACACCATATATTTT.

This clone was seen more than once but under ten times. The V and J genes are TRBV15 and TRBJ2-5; TRBD1 is a possible D gene (5 bases). V was cut by 0 bases and J by 5 bases, with 13 bases left in between. From germline, CDR1 is LNHNV and CDR2 YYDKDF (reference sequence). The CDR3 has 15 residues. CDR3 protein: CATSRERQFGETQYF. CDR3 nucleotides: TGTGCCACCAGCAGAGAAAGACAGTTCGGGGAGACCCAGTACTTC. Full variable domain (missing parts from reference TRBV15 and TRBJ2-5): DAMVIQNPRYQVTQFGKPVTLSCSQTLNHNVMYWYQQKSSQAPKLLFHYYDKDFNNEADTPDNFQSRRPNTSFCFLDIRSPGLGDTAMYLCATSRERQFGETQYFGPGTRLLVL.